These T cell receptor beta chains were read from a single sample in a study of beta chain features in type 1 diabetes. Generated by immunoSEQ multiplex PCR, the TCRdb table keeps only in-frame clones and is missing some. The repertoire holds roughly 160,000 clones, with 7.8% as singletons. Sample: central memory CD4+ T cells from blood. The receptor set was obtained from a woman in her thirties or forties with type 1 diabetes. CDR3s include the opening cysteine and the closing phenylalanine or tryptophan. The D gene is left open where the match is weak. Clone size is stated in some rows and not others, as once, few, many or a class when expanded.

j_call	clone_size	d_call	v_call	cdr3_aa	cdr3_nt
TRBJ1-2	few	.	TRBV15	CATSREGQTLYGYTF	TGTGCCACCAGCAGAGAGGGCCAGACCCTCTATGGCTACACCTTC
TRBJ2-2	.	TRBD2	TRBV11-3	CASSPGTSEGELFF	TGTGCCAGCAGCCCCGGGACTAGCGAAGGGGAGCTGTTTTTT
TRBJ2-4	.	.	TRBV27	CASSQGAKNIQYF	TGTGCCAGCAGCCAGGGAGCCAAAAACATTCAGTACTTC
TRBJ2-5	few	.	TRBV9	CASSVAGLEETQYF	TGTGCCAGCAGCGTAGCGGGGTTAGAGGAGACCCAGTACTTC
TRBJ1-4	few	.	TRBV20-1	CSARGGEKLFF	TGCAGTGCTAGAGGGGGCGAAAAACTGTTTTTT
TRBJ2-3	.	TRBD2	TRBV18	CASSPGLADTQYF	TGTGCCAGCTCACCGGGACTAGCAGATACGCAGTATTTT
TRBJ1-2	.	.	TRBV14	CASSPGGSYGYTF	TGTGCCAGCAGCCCGGGGGGGTCCTATGGCTACACCTTC
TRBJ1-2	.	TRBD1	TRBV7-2	CASSLGGTGVGYTF	TGTGCCAGCAGCTTAGGAGGGACAGGGGTTGGCTACACCTTC
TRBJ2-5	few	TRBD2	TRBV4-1	CASSQAGGTQYF	TGCGCCAGCAGCCAAGCGGGAGGGACCCAGTACTTC
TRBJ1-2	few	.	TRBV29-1	CSVRGGSEYGYTF	TGCAGCGTCCGGGGGGGCTCGGAATATGGCTACACCTTC
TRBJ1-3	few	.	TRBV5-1	CASSLDPSSGNTIYF	TGCGCCAGCAGCTTGGACCCCAGTTCTGGAAACACCATATATTTT
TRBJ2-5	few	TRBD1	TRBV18	CASSPRQGAETQYF	TGTGCCAGCTCACCCCGACAGGGGGCAGAGACCCAGTACTTC
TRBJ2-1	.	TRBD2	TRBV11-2	CASSPSLGGAYNEQFF	TGTGCCAGCAGCCCTTCCCTCGGGGGGGCCTACAATGAGCAGTTCTTC
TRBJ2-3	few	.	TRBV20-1	CSARPQIPQYF	TGCAGTGCTAGACCTCAGATACCGCAGTATTTT
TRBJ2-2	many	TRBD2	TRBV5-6	CASSPLAGDYTGELFF	TGTGCCAGCAGCCCGCTCGCGGGGGACTACACCGGGGAGCTGTTTTTT